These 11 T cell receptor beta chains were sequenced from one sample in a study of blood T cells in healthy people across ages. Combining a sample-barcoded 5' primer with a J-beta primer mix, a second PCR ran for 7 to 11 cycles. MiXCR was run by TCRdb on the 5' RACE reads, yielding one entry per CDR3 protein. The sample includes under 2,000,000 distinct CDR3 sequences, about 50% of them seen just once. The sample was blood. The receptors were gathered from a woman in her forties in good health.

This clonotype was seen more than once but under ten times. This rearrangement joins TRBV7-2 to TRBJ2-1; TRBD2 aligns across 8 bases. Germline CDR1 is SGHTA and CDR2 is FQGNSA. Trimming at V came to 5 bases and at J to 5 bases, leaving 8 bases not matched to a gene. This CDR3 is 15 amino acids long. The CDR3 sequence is CASSKRTSQHNEQFF. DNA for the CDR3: TGTGCCAGCAGCAAAAGGACTAGCCAGCACAATGAGCAGTTCTTC. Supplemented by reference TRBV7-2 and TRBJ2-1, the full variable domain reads GAGVSQSPSNKVTEKGKDVELRCDPISGHTALYWYRQSLGQGLEFLIYFQGNSAPDKSGLPSDRFSAERTGGSVSTLTIQRTQQEDSAVYLCASSKRTSQHNEQFFGPGTRLTVL.

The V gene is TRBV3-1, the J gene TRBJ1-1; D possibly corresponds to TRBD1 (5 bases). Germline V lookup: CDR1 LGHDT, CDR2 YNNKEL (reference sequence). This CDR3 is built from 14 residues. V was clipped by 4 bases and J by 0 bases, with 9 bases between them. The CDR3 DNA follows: TGTGCCAGCAGCCCCGACAGCATGAACACTGAAGCTTTCTTT. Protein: CASSPDSMNTEAFF.

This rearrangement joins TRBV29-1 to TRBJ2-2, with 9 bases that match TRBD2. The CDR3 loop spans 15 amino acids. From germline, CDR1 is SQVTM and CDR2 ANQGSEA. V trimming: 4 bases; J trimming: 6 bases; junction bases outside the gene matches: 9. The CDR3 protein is CSVVGRGGFAGELFF. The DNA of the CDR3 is TGCAGCGTTGTGGGGCGGGGGGGTTTCGCCGGGGAGCTGTTTTTT.

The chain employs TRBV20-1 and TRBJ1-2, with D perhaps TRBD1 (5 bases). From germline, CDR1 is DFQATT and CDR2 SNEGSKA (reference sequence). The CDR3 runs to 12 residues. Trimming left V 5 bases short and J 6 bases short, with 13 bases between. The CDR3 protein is CSALTLGDGYTF. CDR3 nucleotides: TGCAGTGCTTTGACCTTAGGGGATGGCTACACCTTC.

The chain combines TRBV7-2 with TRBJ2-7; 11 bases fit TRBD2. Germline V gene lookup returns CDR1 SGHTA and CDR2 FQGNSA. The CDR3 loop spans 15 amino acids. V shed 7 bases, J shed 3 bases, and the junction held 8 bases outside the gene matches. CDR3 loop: CASTPGTSGLYEQYF. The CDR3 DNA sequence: TGTGCCAGCACCCCCGGGACTAGCGGTCTCTACGAGCAGTACTTC.

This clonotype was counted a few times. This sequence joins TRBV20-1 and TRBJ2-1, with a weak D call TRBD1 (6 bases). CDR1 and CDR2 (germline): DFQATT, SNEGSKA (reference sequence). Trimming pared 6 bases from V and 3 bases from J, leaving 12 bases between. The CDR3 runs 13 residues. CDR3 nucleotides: TGCAGTGCCGTTGGACAGAGCTACAATGAGCAGTTCTTC. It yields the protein CSAVGQSYNEQFF.

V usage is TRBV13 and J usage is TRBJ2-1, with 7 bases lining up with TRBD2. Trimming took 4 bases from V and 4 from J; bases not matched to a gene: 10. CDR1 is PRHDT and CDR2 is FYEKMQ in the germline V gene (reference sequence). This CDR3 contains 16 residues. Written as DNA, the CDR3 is TGTGCCAGCAGCTCCCCTGGGATCGGGGGGTACAATGAGCAGTTCTTC. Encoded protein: CASSSPGIGGYNEQFF.

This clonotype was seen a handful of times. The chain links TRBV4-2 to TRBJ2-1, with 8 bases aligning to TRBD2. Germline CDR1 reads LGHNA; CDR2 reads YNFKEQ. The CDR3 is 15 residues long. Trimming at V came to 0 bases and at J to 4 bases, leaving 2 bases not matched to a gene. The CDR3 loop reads CASSQDVAGYNEQFF. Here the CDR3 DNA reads TGTGCCAGCAGCCAAGACGTAGCGGGGTACAATGAGCAGTTCTTC.

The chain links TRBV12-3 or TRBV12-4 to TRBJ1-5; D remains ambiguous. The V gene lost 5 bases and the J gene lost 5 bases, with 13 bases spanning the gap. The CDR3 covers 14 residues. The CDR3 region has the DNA TGTGCCAGCAGTCTGGGCCGACCACATCAGCCCCAGCATTTT. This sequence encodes CASSLGRPHQPQHF.

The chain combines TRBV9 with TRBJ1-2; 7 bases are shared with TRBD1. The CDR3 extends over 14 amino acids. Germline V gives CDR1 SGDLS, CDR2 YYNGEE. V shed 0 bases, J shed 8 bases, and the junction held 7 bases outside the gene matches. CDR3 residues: CASSVGDSGWGYTF. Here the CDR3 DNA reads TGTGCCAGCAGCGTAGGGGACAGCGGCTGGGGCTACACCTTC.

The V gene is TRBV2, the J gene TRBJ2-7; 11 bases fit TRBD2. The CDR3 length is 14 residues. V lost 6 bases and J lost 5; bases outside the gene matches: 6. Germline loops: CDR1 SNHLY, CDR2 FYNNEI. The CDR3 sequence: CASRKTSGGHEQYF. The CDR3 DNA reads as TGTGCCAGCAGGAAAACTAGCGGGGGTCACGAGCAGTACTTC.